These 31 T cell receptor beta chains came from one sample sequenced in a study of T cell repertoires in cytomegalovirus infection (dated by TCRdb to about 2019). The sample's treatment or condition label, decoded: in vitro stimulation with specific CMV peptide epitopes to enrich CMV-specific T cells. Sequencing used an Illumina HiSeq 1500. TCRdb applied fastp at Q25 and MiXCR to the public reads, then kept only in-frame beta chains. Rows are combined by CDR3 protein, so each entry shows the most common genes and DNA. This sample comprises about 920,000 distinct CDR3 sequences, more than 25% of them detected only once. The biggest ten clones account for around an eighth of the sample. These receptors' antigens are unknown. The sample was cultured CD8+ T cells from PBMCs, taken from culture after CMV antigen stimulation. Source of these receptors: a human donor in good health (CMV status not recorded). Some clones in this sample may be carry-over from other donors' samples.

In its sample, this clonotype was seen many times. The CDR3 DNA follows: TGTGCCAGCAGTACCCTGGACAGGGGAGCCGCCCCTGATGATCAGCCCCAGCATTTT. It yields the protein CASSTLDRGAAPDDQPQHF. V gene TRBV6-2 or TRBV6-3 combines with J gene TRBJ1-5, with 9 bases fitting TRBD1. Germline assignment: CDR1 MNHEY and CDR2 SVGEGT. The CDR3 sequence is 19 residues long. The V and J ends lost 5 bases and 5 bases, in that order; junction bases with no gene match: 19.

This clonotype turned up a few times. The rearrangement links TRBV27 to TRBJ2-7; D may match TRBD1 or TRBD2 (6 bases each). Germline V lookup: CDR1 MNHEY, CDR2 SMNVEV (reference sequence). The CDR3 has 14 amino acids. Trimming took off 7 bases at V and 6 bases at J, with 19 bases between the two ends. In nucleotides, the CDR3 is TGTGCCAGCATGTCAACCCCGGGGGCGCGCGAGCAGTACGTC. Protein: CASMSTPGAREQYV.

This clonotype occurred a few times. This chain links TRBV12-3 or TRBV12-4 with TRBJ1-1, with unresolved D. This CDR3 has 13 amino acids. The germline V and J ends were trimmed by 7 bases and 0 bases, with 9 bases remaining between them. The CDR3 DNA sequence: TGTGCCAGCACTCCCGTGATGAACACTGAAGCTTTCTTT. As protein: CASTPVMNTEAFF.

This chain connects TRBV27 to TRBJ2-7; tentatively, D is TRBD2 (6 bases). V dropped 5 bases and J dropped 4 bases, with 15 bases sitting between them. The CDR3 extends over 14 amino acids. CDR1 MNHEY and CDR2 SMNVEV come from the germline V gene (reference sequence). CDR3 sequence reads: CASSGIGGRYEQYF. The CDR3, as DNA: TGTGCCAGCAGTGGTATCGGGGGTAGGTACGAGCAGTACTTC.

This clonotype was observed a handful of times. This chain uses TRBV12-3 or TRBV12-4 with TRBJ1-2, with D possibly matching TRBD1 (5 bases). The V end was cut by 4 bases, the J end by 4 bases, with 13 bases between. This CDR3 is built from 14 residues. CDR3 in DNA: TGTGCCAGCAGTTCCGGGACTTCGCTCTATGGCTACACCTTC. Amino acid sequence: CASSSGTSLYGYTF.

The chain links TRBV10-3 to TRBJ2-2; unclear D gene. The germline CDR1 and CDR2 sequences are ENHRY and SYGVKD. V lost 2 bases, J lost 2 bases, and 0 bases lay in between. The CDR3 runs to 12 residues. CDR3 residues: CAISENTGELFF. CDR3 nucleotides: TGTGCCATCAGTGAGAACACCGGGGAGCTGTTTTTT.

This clonotype has a handful of counts. The chain is built from TRBV27 and TRBJ2-5; tentatively, D is TRBD1 (5 bases). Trimming left V 6 bases short and J 2 bases short, with 19 bases between. CDR3 size: 16 residues. Germline CDR1 reads MNHEY; CDR2 reads SMNVEV (reference sequence). The CDR3 loop is CASSSGQRGPQETQYF. CDR3 nucleotide sequence: TGTGCCAGCAGCTCCGGACAACGCGGCCCTCAAGAGACCCAGTACTTC.

The V call is TRBV10-3, the J call TRBJ1-5, with D unresolved. The CDR3 has 12 amino acids. The germline V gene encodes CDR1 ENHRY and CDR2 SYGVKD. The V and J ends lost 7 bases and 2 bases respectively, with 6 bases between them. This CDR3 is CAIKTGNQPQHF. CDR3 coding DNA: TGTGCCATCAAAACGGGCAATCAGCCCCAGCATTTT.

The V gene is TRBV27, the J gene TRBJ2-5; 9 bases line up with TRBD1. J lost 5 bases, V lost 5 bases, and 15 bases had no gene match. This CDR3 has 17 residues. From germline, CDR1 is MNHEY and CDR2 SMNVEV (reference sequence). The CDR3 DNA sequence: TGTGCCAGCAGTAGTCAAGGGACAGGGTATTATTGGGAGACCCAGTACTTC. It specifies CASSSQGTGYYWETQYF.

V usage is TRBV27 and J usage is TRBJ2-5; maybe TRBD2 (5 bases). Trimming cost V 5 bases and J 4 bases, with 17 bases left between them. The CDR3 spans 15 residues. Germline CDR1 is MNHEY and CDR2 is SMNVEV (reference sequence). The DNA for the CDR3 is TGTGCCAGCAGTCGGTGGAGCGGAAGAGGAGAGACCCAGTACTTC. Protein: CASSRWSGRGETQYF.

The DNA for the CDR3 is TGTGCCTGCAGTTACCCCTCCTACGAGCAGTACGTC. The encoded protein is CACSYPSYEQYV. The chain combines TRBV6-1 with TRBJ2-7; D is ambiguous. The CDR3 consists of 12 residues. The V gene's germline CDR1 is MNHNS and CDR2 SASEGT.

The gene calls are TRBV6-1 and TRBJ1-2, with D perhaps matching TRBD1 (5 bases). Germline loops: CDR1 MNHNS, CDR2 SASEGT. The CDR3 is 14 residues long. V shed 5 bases and J shed 6 bases, with 16 bases lying between them. The CDR3 bases are TGTGCCAGCAGTCCTACCCGGGGACCTCATGGCTACACCTTC. Residues: CASSPTRGPHGYTF.

This rearrangement joins TRBV6-2 or TRBV6-3 to TRBJ2-7; TRBD1 might be the D (6 bases). The V and J ends lost 7 bases and 5 bases respectively, with 12 bases between them. This CDR3 has 12 amino acids. Germline-derived CDR1 and CDR2 are MNHEY and SVGEGT. This CDR3 reads CASNTGSHEQYV. CDR3 bases: TGTGCCAGCAACACAGGGTCCCACGAGCAGTACGTC.

The chain is built from TRBV4-3 and TRBJ2-1; the D is unclear. V dropped 1 base and J dropped 0 bases, with 16 bases sitting between them. The CDR3 length is 18 residues. Germline CDR1 is LGHNA and CDR2 is YSLEER. Here the CDR3 DNA reads TGCGCCAGCAGCCAAGCTTACTCCCGGACGAGCTCCTACAATGAGCAGTTCTTC. Its protein product is CASSQAYSRTSSYNEQFF.

This clonotype was seen only once. The chain combines TRBV6-6 with TRBJ1-6; 7 positions agree with TRBD1. Germline CDR1 reads MNHNY; CDR2 reads SVGAGI (reference sequence). J gave up 6 bases and V 7 bases, and 9 bases lay outside the gene matches. The CDR3 runs 15 residues. The CDR3 here is CASTPRTGRNSPLHF. CDR3 DNA: TGTGCCAGCACCCCCAGGACAGGACGTAATTCACCCCTCCACTTT.

This clonotype was counted only a few times. V is TRBV12-3 or TRBV12-4 and J is TRBJ2-7; D may match TRBD1 or TRBD2 (5 bases each). V lost 5 bases and J 4 bases, leaving 12 bases between the germline ends. The length of the CDR3 is 13 residues. This CDR3 reads CASSPGTIYEQYF. The CDR3 nucleotides are TGTGCCAGCAGTCCCGGGACGATATACGAGCAGTACTTC.

V usage is TRBV20-1 and J usage is TRBJ2-7, with 12 bases identical to TRBD2. Germline V gene sequence: CDR1 DFQATT, CDR2 SNEGSKA (reference sequence). This CDR3 spans 16 amino acids. The V segment lost 1 base and the J segment 3 bases; nucleotides outside the gene matches: 7. For the CDR3, the DNA is TGCAGTGCTAGAGCCCTAGCGGGGGGGCCTTTCTACGAGCAGTACTTC. Residues: CSARALAGGPFYEQYF.

V usage is TRBV15 and J usage is TRBJ1-3; D not resolved. Germline CDR1 and CDR2: LNHNV and YYDKDF (reference sequence). V lost 2 bases and J 0 bases, leaving 11 bases between the germline ends. The CDR3 loop spans 16 amino acids. CDR3 coding DNA: TGTGCCACCAGCAGACCCGGATCTACCTCTGGAAACACCATATATTTT. Translated: CATSRPGSTSGNTIYF.

This clonotype was detected once. The junction and the germline gene differ at one end; a read error may be behind it. The chain recombines TRBV25-1 with TRBJ2-1; 12 bases line up with TRBD1. The CDR3 consists of 16 residues. CDR1 is MGHDK and CDR2 is SYGVNS in the germline V gene. The CDR3 bases are TGTGCCAGCAGTGAATGGGGACAGGGGGCCTACGATGAGCAGTTCTTC. The encoded protein is CASSEWGQGAYDEQFF.

The chain recombines TRBV6-1 with TRBJ1-2, with no clear D. Trimming removed 1 base from V and 3 bases from J, with 15 bases in between. The V gene's germline CDR1 is MNHNS and CDR2 SASEGT. This CDR3 comprises 16 residues. The CDR3 loop reads CASSEELGMGHYGYTF. Here the CDR3 DNA reads TGTGCCAGCAGTGAAGAACTGGGGATGGGTCACTATGGCTACACCTTC.

The chain couples TRBV7-2 to TRBJ2-2; D not resolved. Germline V gene sequence: CDR1 SGHTA, CDR2 FQGNSA. V lost 0 bases and J lost 7, with 6 bases in between. The CDR3 is made up of 13 amino acids. CDR3 nucleotides: TGTGCCAGCAGCTTAGCCCTTGTCGGGGAGCTGTTTTTT. Amino acid sequence: CASSLALVGELFF.

This sequence joins TRBV6-1 and TRBJ2-6; TRBD1 might be the D (6 bases). There are 16 residues in the CDR3. The V gene lost 4 bases and the J gene lost 4 bases, with 14 bases spanning the gap. Germline V gene sequence: CDR1 MNHNS, CDR2 SASEGT. The CDR3: CASSVAGVRGANVLTF. In DNA form, the CDR3 reads TGTGCCAGCAGTGTAGCAGGGGTAAGGGGGGCCAACGTCCTGACTTTC.

This clonotype has just a few counts. The V gene is TRBV5-4, the J gene TRBJ1-3; 9 bases are a match to TRBD1. The CDR3 extends over 15 amino acids. V shed 0 bases and J 8 bases; nucleotides not matched to a gene: 6. Germline lookup yields CDR1 SGHNT and CDR2 YYREEE (reference sequence). The CDR3 loop reads CASSLAGTGQDTIYF. DNA of the CDR3: TGTGCCAGCAGCTTGGCCGGGACAGGGCAGGACACCATATATTTT.

As for this clonotype: One end of the junction fails to match germline, which may point to a read error. The chain couples TRBV7-8 to TRBJ1-2; unclear D gene. The CDR3 consists of 16 residues. Germline assignment: CDR1 SGHVS and CDR2 FQNEAQ. The CDR3 region is CASSPPTAGPIAPYIF. As DNA, the CDR3 is TGTGCCAGCAGCCCTCCCACGGCAGGCCCTATTGCACCCTACATCTTC.

This clonotype has a count of ten or more. V and J are TRBV7-3 and TRBJ1-2, with D perhaps matching TRBD1 (6 bases). Per germline, CDR1 SGHTA and CDR2 FQGTGA. V shed 5 bases and J shed 6 bases, with 19 bases lying between them. The CDR3 is 15 residues long. CDR3 sequence (DNA): TGTGCCAGCAGCCCAGGAGGCGCACAGGGTAATGGCTACACCTTC. Protein sequence: CASSPGGAQGNGYTF.

V usage is TRBV4-3 and J usage is TRBJ2-2; 10 bases fit TRBD2. The J segment lost 5 bases and the V segment lost 2 bases, leaving 17 bases of the junction unmatched. Germline V gene data show CDR1 as LGHNA and CDR2 as YSLEER. This CDR3 region has 20 residues. The CDR3 DNA follows: TGCGCCAGCAGCCAATATCCCAGAGGGAGCGGGGGGGCGGGTACCGGGGAGCTGTTTTTT. As protein: CASSQYPRGSGGAGTGELFF.

The chain recombines TRBV6-2 or TRBV6-3 with TRBJ1-1; 8 positions agree with TRBD1. The length of the CDR3 is 14 residues. Per germline, CDR1 MNHEY and CDR2 SVGEGT. V shed 6 bases and J 4 bases; nucleotides not matched to a gene: 7. The CDR3: CASSDRGGGTEAFF. DNA of the CDR3: TGTGCCAGCAGCGACAGGGGTGGTGGCACTGAAGCTTTCTTT.

This chain joins TRBV18 and TRBJ1-5; no definite D call. The CDR3 runs to 15 residues. Trimming stripped 4 bases from V and 3 bases from J, with 13 bases between. CDR1 and CDR2 (germline): KGHSH, LQKENI. The CDR3 loop is CASSQREGNNQPQHF. The CDR3 nucleotides are TGTGCCAGCTCACAAAGAGAGGGTAACAATCAGCCCCAGCATTTT.

This clonotype was counted a few times. The CDR3 loop reads CASSSRQGVGDTQYF. The CDR3 DNA sequence: TGTGCCAGCAGTTCTCGACAGGGGGTGGGGGATACGCAGTATTTT. The chain carries TRBV27 and TRBJ2-3; 9 nucleotides agree with TRBD1. V shed 4 bases and J 6 bases; nucleotides not matched to a gene: 8. In germline, CDR1 is MNHEY, CDR2 SMNVEV (reference sequence). This CDR3 is 15 amino acids long.

The chain recombines TRBV14 with TRBJ2-1; TRBD2 agrees at 10 bases. Germline V gives CDR1 SGHDN, CDR2 FVKESK. Trimming at V came to 1 base and at J to 3 bases, leaving 6 bases not matched to a gene. The CDR3 length is 17 residues. CDR3 sequence: CASSQGIAGGLYNEQFF. Written as DNA, the CDR3 is TGTGCCAGCAGCCAAGGGATAGCGGGGGGCCTCTACAATGAGCAGTTCTTC. Full variable domain (missing parts from reference TRBV14 and TRBJ2-1): EAGVTQFPSHSVIEKGQTVTLRCDPISGHDNLYWYRRVMGKEIKFLLHFVKESKQDESGMPNNRFLAERTGGTYSTLKVQPAELEDSGVYFCASSQGIAGGLYNEQFFGPGTRLTVL.

This chain links TRBV6-5 with TRBJ2-2, with D perhaps TRBD1 or TRBD2 (5 bases each). The CDR3 has 20 residues. CDR1 is MNHEY and CDR2 is SVGAGI in the germline V gene. Trimming cost V 2 bases and J 3 bases, with 25 bases left between them. In DNA, the CDR3 is TGTGCCAGCAGTTACCCCTCCCGGGGCGTGTACGTTGGGGACACCGGGGAGCTGTTTTTT. It codes for CASSYPSRGVYVGDTGELFF.